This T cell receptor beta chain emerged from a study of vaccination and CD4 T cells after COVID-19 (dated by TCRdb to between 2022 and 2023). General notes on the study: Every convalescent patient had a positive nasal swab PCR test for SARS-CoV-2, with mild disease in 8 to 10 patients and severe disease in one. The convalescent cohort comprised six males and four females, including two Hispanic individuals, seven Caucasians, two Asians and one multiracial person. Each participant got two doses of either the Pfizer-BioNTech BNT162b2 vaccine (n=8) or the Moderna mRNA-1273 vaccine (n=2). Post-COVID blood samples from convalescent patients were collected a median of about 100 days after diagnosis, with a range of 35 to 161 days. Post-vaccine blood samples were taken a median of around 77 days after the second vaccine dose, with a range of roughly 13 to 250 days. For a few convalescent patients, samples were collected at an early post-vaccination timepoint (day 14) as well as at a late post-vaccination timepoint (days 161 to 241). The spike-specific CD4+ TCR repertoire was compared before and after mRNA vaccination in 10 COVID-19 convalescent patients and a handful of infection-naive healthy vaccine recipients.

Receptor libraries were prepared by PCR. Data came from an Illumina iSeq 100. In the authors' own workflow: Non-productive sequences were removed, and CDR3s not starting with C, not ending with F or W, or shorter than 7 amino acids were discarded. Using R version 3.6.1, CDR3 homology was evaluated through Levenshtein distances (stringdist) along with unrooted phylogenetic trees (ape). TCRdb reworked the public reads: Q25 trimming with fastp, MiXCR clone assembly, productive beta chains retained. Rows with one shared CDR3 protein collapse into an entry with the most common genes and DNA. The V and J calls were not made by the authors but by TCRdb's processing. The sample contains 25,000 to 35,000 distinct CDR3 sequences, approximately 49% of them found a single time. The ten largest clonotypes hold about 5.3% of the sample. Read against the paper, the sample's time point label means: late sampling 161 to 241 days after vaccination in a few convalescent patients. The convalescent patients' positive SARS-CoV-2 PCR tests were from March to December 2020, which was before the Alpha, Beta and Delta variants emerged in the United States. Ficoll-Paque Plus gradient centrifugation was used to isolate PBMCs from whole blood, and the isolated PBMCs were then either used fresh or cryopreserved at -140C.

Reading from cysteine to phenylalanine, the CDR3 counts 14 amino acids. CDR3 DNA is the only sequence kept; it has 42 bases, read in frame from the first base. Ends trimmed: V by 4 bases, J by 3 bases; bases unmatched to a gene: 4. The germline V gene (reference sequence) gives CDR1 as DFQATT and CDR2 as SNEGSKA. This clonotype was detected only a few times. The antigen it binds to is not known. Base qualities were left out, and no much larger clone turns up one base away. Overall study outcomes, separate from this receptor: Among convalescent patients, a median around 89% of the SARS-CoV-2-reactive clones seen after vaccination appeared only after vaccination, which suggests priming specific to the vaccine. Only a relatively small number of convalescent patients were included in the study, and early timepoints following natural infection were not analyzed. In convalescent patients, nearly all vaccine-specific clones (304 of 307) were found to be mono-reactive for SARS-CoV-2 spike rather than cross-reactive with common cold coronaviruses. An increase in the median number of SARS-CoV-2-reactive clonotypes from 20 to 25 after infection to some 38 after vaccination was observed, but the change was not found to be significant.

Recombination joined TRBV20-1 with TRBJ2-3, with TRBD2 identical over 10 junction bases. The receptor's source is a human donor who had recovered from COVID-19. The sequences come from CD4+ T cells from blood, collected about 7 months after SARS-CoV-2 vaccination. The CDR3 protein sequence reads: CSAKAGGGTDTQYF. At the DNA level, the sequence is TGCAGTGCTAAAGCGGGAGGGGGGACAGATACGCAGTATTTT.